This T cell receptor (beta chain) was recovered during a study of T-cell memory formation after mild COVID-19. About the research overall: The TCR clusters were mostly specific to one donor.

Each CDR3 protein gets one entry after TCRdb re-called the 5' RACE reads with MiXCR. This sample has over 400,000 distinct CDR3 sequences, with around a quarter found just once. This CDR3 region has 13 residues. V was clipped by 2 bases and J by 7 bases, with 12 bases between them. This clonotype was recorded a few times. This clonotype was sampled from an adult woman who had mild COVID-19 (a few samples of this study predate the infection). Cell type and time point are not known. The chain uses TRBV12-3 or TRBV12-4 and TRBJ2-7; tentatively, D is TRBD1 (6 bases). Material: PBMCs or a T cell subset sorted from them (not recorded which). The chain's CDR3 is CASSLHRVGEQYF. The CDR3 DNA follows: TGTGCCAGCAGTTTACACAGGGTAGGGGAGCAGTACTTC.